This TCR beta chain was sequenced in a study of control samples from healthy donors and cancer patients. TCRdb keeps only in-frame clones here, not all; method: immunoSEQ multiplex PCR. Altogether tens of thousands of clones are present, roughly 91% being singletons, with the ten largest covering 9.5% to 15%. Trimming left V 4 bases short and J 7 bases short, with 17 bases between. The CDR3 runs 14 residues. The chain links TRBV5-3 to TRBJ2-5; tentatively, D is TRBD1 or TRBD2 (5 bases each). TRBV5-3 has ORF status, its function being uncertain. Material: PBMCs. This clonotype was obtained from a man between 50 and 59 years old with lung cancer. The CDR3 DNA is TGTGCCAGAAGCATGCCTGGGACCTCCGGGACCCAGTACTTC. Protein sequence: CARSMPGTSGTQYF.